Below, one T cell receptor beta chain is given with its context. Its antigen is unidentified. Sequencing used immunoSEQ multiplex PCR; TCRdb keeps in-frame clones, though not all of them. This table has about 3,300 clones, 90% to 96% appearing once. The CDR3 extends over 15 amino acids. V was trimmed by 1 base and J by 0 bases, leaving 9 bases between them. Germline CDR1 SNHLY, CDR2 FYNNEI. The source of the sample is a study of T cell clonotyping in hematopoietic cell transplantation. The time point here: recipient sample about 28 days before transplant, after cytoreduction. General study results and limits: Few recipient clonotypes overlapped donors; over 95% were de novo at given depth. After transplant, recipient diversity fell while pathologically expanded clonotypes grew through day 180.

The sample was peripheral blood mononuclear cells, taken before stem cell transplant. The clonotype originates from a woman in her 50s with chronic myeloid leukemia. Some clones in this sample may be carry-over from other donors' samples. The rearrangement links TRBV2 to TRBJ1-2; D remains unclear. CDR3 coding DNA: TGTGCCAGCAGTGAAGGCGGCATAACTAACTATGGCTACACCTTC. Its translation: CASSEGGITNYGYTF.